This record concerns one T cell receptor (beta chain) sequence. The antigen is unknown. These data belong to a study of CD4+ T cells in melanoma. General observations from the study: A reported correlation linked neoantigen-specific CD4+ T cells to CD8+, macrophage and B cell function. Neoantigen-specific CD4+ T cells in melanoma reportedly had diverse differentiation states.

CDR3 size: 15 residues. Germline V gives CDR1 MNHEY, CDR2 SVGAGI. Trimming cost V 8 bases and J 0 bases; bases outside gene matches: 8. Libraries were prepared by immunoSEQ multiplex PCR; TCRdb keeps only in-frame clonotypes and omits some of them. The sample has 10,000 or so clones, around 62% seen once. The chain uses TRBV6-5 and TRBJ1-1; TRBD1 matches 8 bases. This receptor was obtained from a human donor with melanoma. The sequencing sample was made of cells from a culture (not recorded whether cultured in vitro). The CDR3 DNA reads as TGTGCCAGCCTTCAGGGGGCCCAAATGAACACTGAAGCTTTCTTT. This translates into CASLQGAQMNTEAFF.